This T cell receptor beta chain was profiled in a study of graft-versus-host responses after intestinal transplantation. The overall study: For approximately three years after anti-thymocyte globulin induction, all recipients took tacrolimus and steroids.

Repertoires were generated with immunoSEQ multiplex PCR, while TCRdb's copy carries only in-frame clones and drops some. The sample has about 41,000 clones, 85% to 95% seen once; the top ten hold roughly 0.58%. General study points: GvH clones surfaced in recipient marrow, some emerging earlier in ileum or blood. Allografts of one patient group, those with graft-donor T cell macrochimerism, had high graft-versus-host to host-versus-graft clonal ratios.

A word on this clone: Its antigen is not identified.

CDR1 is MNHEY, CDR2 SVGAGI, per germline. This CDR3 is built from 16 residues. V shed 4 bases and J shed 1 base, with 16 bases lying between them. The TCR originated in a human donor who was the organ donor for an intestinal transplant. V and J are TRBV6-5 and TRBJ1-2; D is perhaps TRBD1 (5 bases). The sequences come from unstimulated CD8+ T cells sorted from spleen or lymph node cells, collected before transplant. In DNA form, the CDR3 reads TGTGCCAGCAGTTCCAACTGGGAGGGGCTTAACTATGGCTACACCTTC. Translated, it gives CASSSNWEGLNYGYTF.